Included here is one TCR beta chain sequence, with context. Sequencing used immunoSEQ multiplex PCR; TCRdb keeps in-frame clones, though not all of them. The profile shows 250,000 to 350,000 clones, 80% to 90% of them singletons. The data derive from a study of blood T cell repertoires in COVID-19. Overall study context: T cells, B-cell-depleted T cells, or PBMCs provided the cDNA or gDNA that served as material.

The germline V gene encodes CDR1 WSHSY and CDR2 SAAADI. The CDR3 consists of 14 residues. Trimming took off 6 bases at V and 1 base at J, with 12 bases between the two ends. This clonotype originated in a woman in her thirties with active or convalescent COVID-19. Sequencing used peripheral blood. The chain has TRBV10-2 and TRBJ1-2; possibly TRBD1 for D (6 bases). As DNA, the CDR3 is TGCGCCAGCAGCGGGGGGGCCCATAACTATGGCTACACCTTC. Translation: CASSGGAHNYGYTF.